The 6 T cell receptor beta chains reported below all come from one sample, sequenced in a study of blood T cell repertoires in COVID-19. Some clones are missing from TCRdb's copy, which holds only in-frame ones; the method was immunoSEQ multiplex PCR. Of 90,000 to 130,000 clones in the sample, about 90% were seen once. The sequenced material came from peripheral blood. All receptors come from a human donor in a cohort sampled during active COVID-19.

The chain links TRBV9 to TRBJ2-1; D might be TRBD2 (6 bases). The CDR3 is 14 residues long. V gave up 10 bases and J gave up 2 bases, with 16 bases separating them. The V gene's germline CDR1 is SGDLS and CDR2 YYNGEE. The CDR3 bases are TGTGCCGGACGATGTAGCGGAGCCTACAATGAGCAGTTCTTC. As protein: CAGRCSGAYNEQFF.

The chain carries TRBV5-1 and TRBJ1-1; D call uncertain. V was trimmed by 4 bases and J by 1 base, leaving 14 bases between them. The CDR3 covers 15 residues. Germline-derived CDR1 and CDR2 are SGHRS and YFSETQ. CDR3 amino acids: CASSPLLGPNTEAFF. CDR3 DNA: TGCGCCAGCAGCCCCCTCTTGGGCCCGAACACTGAAGCTTTCTTT. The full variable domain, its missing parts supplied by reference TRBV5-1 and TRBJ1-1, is KAGVTQTPRYLIKTRGQQVTLSCSPISGHRSVSWYQQTPGQGLQFLFEYFSETQRNKGNFPGRFSGRQFSNSRSEMNVSTLELGDSALYLCASSPLLGPNTEAFFGQGTRLTVV.

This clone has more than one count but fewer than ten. The CDR3 reads CASSLPRGDQPQHF. DNA for the CDR3: TGTGCCAGCAGCCTACCCCGGGGGGATCAGCCCCAGCATTTT. The chain combines TRBV7-2 with TRBJ1-5; a weak D match, TRBD1 (5 bases). The CDR3 has 14 amino acids. Trimming removed 5 bases from V and 5 bases from J, with 13 bases in between. Per the germline V gene, CDR1 is SGHTA and CDR2 is FQGNSA.

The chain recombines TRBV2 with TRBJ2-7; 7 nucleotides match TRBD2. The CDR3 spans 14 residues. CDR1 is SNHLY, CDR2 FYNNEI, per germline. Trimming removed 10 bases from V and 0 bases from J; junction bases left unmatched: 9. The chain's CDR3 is CATQAGISSYEQYF. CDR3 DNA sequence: TGTGCCACTCAAGCGGGAATCAGCTCCTACGAGCAGTACTTC.

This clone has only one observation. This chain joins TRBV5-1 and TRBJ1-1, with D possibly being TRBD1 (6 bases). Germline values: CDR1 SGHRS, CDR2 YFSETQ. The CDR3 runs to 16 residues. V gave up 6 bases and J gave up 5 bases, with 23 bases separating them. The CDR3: CASNPGSGGAGTEAFF. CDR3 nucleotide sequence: TGCGCCAGCAACCCAGGGTCGGGGGGCGCGGGAACTGAAGCTTTCTTT.

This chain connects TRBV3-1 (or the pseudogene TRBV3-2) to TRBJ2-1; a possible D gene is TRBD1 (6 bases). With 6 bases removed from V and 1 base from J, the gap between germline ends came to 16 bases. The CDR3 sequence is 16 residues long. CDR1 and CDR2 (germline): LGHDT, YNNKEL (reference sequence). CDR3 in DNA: TGTGCCAGCAGGTCCAAACAGGGTTCATCCTACAATGAGCAGTTCTTC. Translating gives CASRSKQGSSYNEQFF.